This note documents a single T cell receptor beta chain sequence. This clone was detected only once. No cognate antigen has been identified for it. No per-base quality is available; no much larger clone lies one base away. To sequence the TCRbeta CDR3 region, genomic DNA was isolated from the sorted cells. The immunoSEQ Assay was used to sequence the TCRbeta CDR3 regions. The source is immuneACCESS, and TCRdb retained only in-frame sequences with V and J called. Part of the clones is not carried over; for the studies checked, unresolved V genes explain less than half of this, and the remainder is unexplained. The sample has approximately 44,000 clones on record, 80% of them singletons. The ten largest clones take up 4.5% to 5.5% of the sample. The trial excluded patients who had a history of autoimmune disease or who were on systemic immunosuppression. Peripheral blood for TCR sequencing was collected from all dose cohorts at baseline, on cycle 4 day 1, and on cycle 7 day 1. Samples came from an open-label, multicenter, first-in-human phase I dose-escalation trial of ivuxolimab. Adults with locally advanced or metastatic head and neck squamous cell, hepatocellular, melanoma or renal cell carcinoma were enrolled in the trial. CD4+ and CD8+ T cells were sorted separately from peripheral blood before TCR sequencing.

The data stem from a study of OX40 agonist ivuxolimab in advanced cancers. Looking at the study overall: The costimulatory receptor OX40 (CD134) was targeted by ivuxolimab, a fully human IgG2 agonistic monoclonal antibody. Intravenous ivuxolimab was administered to patients every 2 weeks at six dose levels: 0.01, 0.1, 0.3, 1.5, 3 and 10 mg/kg. Among the approximately 50 dose-escalation patients, around 20 had hepatocellular carcinoma, approximately 15 melanoma, 9 renal cell carcinoma and 9 head and neck cancer. A male proportion of roughly 80% and a mean age of approximately 61 years, ranging from roughly 23 to 85, were recorded for the dose-escalation cohort. Patients were allowed to have had prior anti-PD-1, anti-PD-L1 or anti-CTLA-4 therapy, and around 40% of the dose-escalation patients had previously received checkpoint inhibitors. Partial responses were achieved by three dose-escalation patients, of whom one had hepatocellular carcinoma and two had cutaneous melanoma. Peripheral TCRbeta sequencing was intended to test whether TCR sequence diversity was altered and clonal T-cell expansion was caused by ivuxolimab. The monotherapy dose-escalation portion (N of about 49 patients) of the phase I ivuxolimab trial is reported in the paper. Broad study findings and their caveats: At doses from 0.1 to 3.0 mg/kg, clonal expansion was seen in both CD4+ and CD8+ blood T cells between baseline and week 6. In the 0.1-3.0 mg/kg groups, partial responders were among the patients with the lowest normalized peripheral clonal expansion, particularly in CD8+ T cells. Antigen specificity was not determined for the clonally expanded peripheral T cells. Low levels of normalized T-cell clonal expansion were also shown by some nonresponding patients. On average, CD8+ T cells showed more expanded clones than CD4+ T cells after ivuxolimab.

V loses 3 bases of germline sequence and J loses 3 bases, and the interval between the two ends is 8 bases. The CDR3 contains 13 residues, cysteine and phenylalanine counted. Here the CDR3 DNA is all that survives: 39 bases in frame from base 1. CDR1 and CDR2, per the germline V gene (reference sequence), are SEHNR and FQNEAQ. The chain couples TRBV7-9 to TRBJ1-2, with no confidently assigned D gene. The TCR originated in an adult with an advanced solid tumor such as melanoma, head and neck, liver or kidney cancer. The specimen was CD4+ or CD8+ T cells sorted from blood, collected in a trial of the OX40 agonist ivuxolimab. DNA sequence: TGTGCCAGCAGCTTTTCGAGGGACTATGGCTACACCTTC. Translated, this gives CASSFSRDYGYTF.